Many counts were recorded for the clone carrying this T cell receptor (beta chain). TCR libraries were built in bulk with a published protocol and specific TCR primers. In TCRdb, the PCR reads were re-called with MiXCR into one record per CDR3 protein. The table lists about 60,000 distinct CDR3 sequences, roughly 17% of them singletons. Construction of naive CD8 libraries employed about 18,000 to 1,000,000 sorted cells together with 10%, 30% or 50% RNA. The authors sorted naive CD8 T cells as CD8+CD4-CCR7+CD45RA+. CDR1 and CDR2 (germline): SQVTM, ANQGSEA. The CDR3 loop spans 14 amino acids. Germline trimming cut 2 bases from V and 1 base from J; bases unmatched to any gene: 5. The data are from a study of molecular identifiers for immune sequencing clone quantification.

The receptor was derived from a human donor in good health. Some libraries in this study had Jurkat cell RNA spiked in. The chain links TRBV29-1 to TRBJ2-7, with 7 bases matching TRBD1. Sequencing was done on a sample of naive CD8+ T cells from blood, with Jurkat cell RNA spiked in. Subset defined: FACS-sorted CD8+CD4-CCR7+CD45RA+ naive T cells. The CDR3 bases are TGCAGCGTTGAAACTGGGACAGAATCCTACGAGCAGTACTTC. Translated, it gives CSVETGTESYEQYF.